The entry below gives a single TCR beta chain sequence along with its context. The antigen this receptor binds is unknown. The input lacks base qualities; no much larger clone sits a single base away. The entry originates in a study of human T cells and chemical hapten exposure (dated by TCRdb to the early 2020s). Regarding the complete study: For sensitization, 2% DPC in acetone was applied to an approximately 2 cm by approximately 2 cm area of upper inner arm skin. The mostly female patient cohort included alopecia areata with under or over 50% scalp involvement, alopecia totalis and alopecia universalis. Libraries were pooled for sequencing, and variation in per-sample TCR yields was attributed mainly to small differences in library volumes within the pool. Some 29 alopecia patients gave blood for TCR sequencing at one to four time points (pre-sensitization, 2, 6 and 24 weeks). This study followed changes in the peripheral blood TCR repertoire in vivo during primary and secondary sensitization of alopecia patients to the hapten diphenylcyclopropenone (DPC). Patch tests used Finn chambers with 0.01% DPC on the upper back, scored after 6 days by International Contact Dermatitis Research Group standards. Patients additionally received weekly therapeutic DPC doses to the scalp throughout the roughly 25-week study period. Blood was sampled from patients pre-sensitization (week 0) and at 2, 6 and about 24 weeks after DPC sensitization. Results and caveats for the whole study, not just this receptor: No change with DPC sensitization was found in the number of TCRs above 1 in 1000 frequency, and no evidence of global repertoire structure alterations was found. The number of PT1 expanded TCRs positively correlated with patch test score, significant at thresholds 8, 16 and 32 but not 4. Compared with pre-sensitization or healthy control sets, expanded TCRs formed significantly more large CDR3 similarity clusters, which is consistent with antigen-driven responses. Because all patients had alopecia, a presumed autoimmune disease, the immune response of the patients might differ from that of healthy individuals. Repeated subsampling changed both the strength of the expansion versus patch-test correlation and the threshold at which that correlation became significant.

V is cut back by 4 bases and J by 5 bases, with 11 bases in the junction unmatched. The CDR3 runs 16 amino acids, cysteine and phenylalanine included. Only the CDR3 portion is preserved as DNA: 48 bases, with reading frame beginning at the first base. CDR1 and CDR2 (DFQATT, SNEGSKA) derive from the germline V gene (reference sequence). The protocol used for the library was RACE. Data came from a NextSeq 500. During library preparation, unique molecular identifiers were attached to individual cDNA molecules so that TCRs could be counted quantitatively and reproducibly. For every blood RNA sample, sequencing covered both the TCR alpha and TCR beta chains. In the paper's pipeline: A median of about 87,000 TCRs per sample was observed, with a range of 23,224 to 690,600. V, J and CDR3 annotation of the TCR reads was performed with the Decombinator software suite. For PS versus PT1 abundance plots, all samples were subsampled to the same number of TCRs (28,000). TCRs were defined as expanded if absent before sensitization and observed at least eight times at the 2-week time point. The public reads were reanalyzed by TCRdb: fastp trimming at Q25, MiXCR alignment, in-frame beta chains only. Every entry covers one CDR3 protein and lists the most common genes and DNA from its rows. TCRdb's processing, not the study's, gives the V and J calls here. This sample is represented by 150,000 to 200,000 distinct CDR3 sequences; around 22% of them were singletons. In total, the top ten clones hold about 6.7% of the sample.

The time point label for this specimen denotes: patch test 1, 2 weeks after DPC sensitization. According to the study, the label for this sample's treatment or condition signals: therapeutic diphenylcyclopropenone sensitization with weekly scalp DPC. At each patch-test visit, blood was drawn before the patch test was applied. Patients were considered eligible if aged 18 to 70, diagnosed with alopecia and deemed suitable for DPC therapy, and patients were excluded if pregnant. Total RNA was extracted from unfractionated whole blood that had been collected in Tempus Blood RNA tubes. This TCR was recovered from a woman aged 45-65 years with alopecia areata. Some clones in this sample may be carry-over from other donors' samples. The sample consisted of whole blood, taken in connection with sensitization to the hapten diphenylcyclopropenone (DPC). The chain is assembled from TRBV20-1 and TRBJ2-7; 13 nucleotides in the junction match TRBD2. The bases read TGCAGTGCTACCGGACTAGCGGGAGTAAAAAGAGACGAGCAGTACTTC. The encoded protein is CSATGLAGVKRDEQYF.